This TCR beta chain was retrieved from a study of cytomegalovirus exposure and HLA in healthy donors. General observations from the study: The presence/absence work took it that sequencing depth was about the same across donors. TCR association rates varied by HLA locus in a later analysis, with DRB1 highest and HLA-C lowest. Relative to equally common others, HLA-associated TCR beta chains showed greater clonal expansion in a later analysis. It was only CMV serostatus that was available as immune exposure information.

Concerning this clone: What it recognizes is unknown.

Losses at the gene ends were 4 bases for V and 4 bases for J; bases not matched to a gene: 8. The CDR3 is 15 amino acids. The germline CDR1 and CDR2 sequences are SGHNT and YYREEE (reference sequence). The PCR contained 60 Vbeta and 13 Jbeta primers. The method was immunoSEQ multiplex PCR; TCRdb's version includes in-frame clones alone and lacks a portion of them. In the table there are roughly 140,000 clones, approximately 80% of which are singletons. The chain couples TRBV5-4 to TRBJ2-5, with 9 bases fitting TRBD2. This receptor was taken from a woman in her late teens or twenties in good health and CMV-seropositive. Specimen: PBMCs. CDR3 nucleotide sequence: TGTGCCAGCAGCGCGTCGGGACTAGCTATAGAGACCCAGTACTTC. It translates to CASSASGLAIETQYF.